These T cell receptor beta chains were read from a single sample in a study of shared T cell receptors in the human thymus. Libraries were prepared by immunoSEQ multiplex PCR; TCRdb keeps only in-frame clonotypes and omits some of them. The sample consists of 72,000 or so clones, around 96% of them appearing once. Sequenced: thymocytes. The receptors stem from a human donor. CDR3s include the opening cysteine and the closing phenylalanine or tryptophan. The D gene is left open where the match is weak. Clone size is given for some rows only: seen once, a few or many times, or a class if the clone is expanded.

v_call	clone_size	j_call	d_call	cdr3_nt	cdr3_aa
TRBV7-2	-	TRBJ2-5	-	TGTGCCAGCAGCTTCGGGTTGGAAGAGACCCAGTACTTC	CASSFGLEETQYF
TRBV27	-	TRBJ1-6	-	TGTGCCAGCAGTTTATCAACCCCCCCAGGAAAGCGAAGCTCCTATAATTCACCCCTCCACTTT	CASSLSTPPGKRSSYNSPLHF
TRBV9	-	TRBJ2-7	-	TGTGCCAGCAGCGTAGGGGGGGTTGACGAGCAGTACTTC	CASSVGGVDEQYF
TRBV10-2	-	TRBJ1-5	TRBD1	TGCGCCAGCAGTGGAAAAACGACAGGGAACCCTAGCAATCAGCCCCAGCATTTT	CASSGKTTGNPSNQPQHF
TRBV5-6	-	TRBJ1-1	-	TGTGCCAGCTTACAGATCCATGGGCGAGGGAACACTGAAGCTTTCTTT	CASLQIHGRGNTEAFF
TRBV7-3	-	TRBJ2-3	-	TGTGCCAGCAGCCACTTTTCCAGGGATACGCAGTATTTT	CASSHFSRDTQYF
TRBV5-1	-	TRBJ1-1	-	TGCGCCAGCAGCTTGTGTCCAGGGAAGAACACTGAAGCTTTCTTT	CASSLCPGKNTEAFF
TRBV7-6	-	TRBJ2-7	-	TGTGCCAGCAGCTCTAGCCCGGGACACCCAAGCTCCTACGAGCAGTACTTC	CASSSSPGHPSSYEQYF
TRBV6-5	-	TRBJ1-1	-	TGTGCCACCTTTTGGGGGACTGAAGCTTTCTTT	CATFWGTEAFF
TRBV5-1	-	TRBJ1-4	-	TGCGCCAGCAGCCACAGCGTATCTAATGAAAAACTGTTTTTT	CASSHSVSNEKLFF
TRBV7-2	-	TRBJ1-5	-	TGTGCCAGCAGCTTACGAGGGCGTCAGCCCCAGCATTTT	CASSLRGRQPQHF
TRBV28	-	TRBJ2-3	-	TGTGCCAGCGACAATACAGATACGCAGTATTTT	CASDNTDTQYF
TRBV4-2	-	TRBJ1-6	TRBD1	TGTGCCAGCAGCCTACGCCCTCCGGGGACAGGGGGAGGCTCACCCCTCCACTTT	CASSLRPPGTGGGSPLHF
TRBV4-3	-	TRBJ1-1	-	TGCGCCAGCAGCCAAGCAAGATCGACGGTGAACACTGAAGCTTTCTTT	CASSQARSTVNTEAFF
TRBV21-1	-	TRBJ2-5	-	TGTGCCAGCAGCACACCGGGACGGAGGGACCAAGAGACCCAGTACTTC	CASSTPGRRDQETQYF
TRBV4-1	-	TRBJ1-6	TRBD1	TGCGCCAGCAGCCAAGAAGGTTGGGGACAGGGGGCTGCACCCCTCCACTTT	CASSQEGWGQGAAPLHF
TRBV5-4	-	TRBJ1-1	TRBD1	TGTGCCAGCAGCCTAAAGAAAGGGACAGGGGAAATTGAAGCTTTCTTT	CASSLKKGTGEIEAFF
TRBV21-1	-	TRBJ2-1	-	TGTGCCAGCAGCAAAAGGGGGACAGAGAGGATGGAGGGCAATGAGCAGTTCTTC	CASSKRGTERMEGNEQFF
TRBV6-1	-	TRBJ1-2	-	TGTGCCAGCAGTGAAGGGCAGGGGCCTAACTATGGCTACACCTTC	CASSEGQGPNYGYTF
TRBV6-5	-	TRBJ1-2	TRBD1	TGTGCCAGCAGTTGTAAATCGGGACAGGCTAACTATGGCTACACCTTC	CASSCKSGQANYGYTF
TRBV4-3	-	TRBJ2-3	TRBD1	TGCGCCAGCAGCCAAGATATGAGGACAGGGGGCACAGATACGCAGTATTTT	CASSQDMRTGGTDTQYF
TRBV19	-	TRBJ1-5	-	TGTGCCAGTAGTAGCTCGGCGGGGGGGCGGCATCAGCCCCAGCATTTT	CASSSSAGGRHQPQHF
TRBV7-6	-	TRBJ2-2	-	TGTGCCAGCAGCGAAGGGCCGGGGCAGGGGACCACCGGGGAGCTGTTTTTT	CASSEGPGQGTTGELFF
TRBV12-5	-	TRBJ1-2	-	TGTGCTAGTGTTGGGTCAGAGGGCTACACCTTC	CASVGSEGYTF
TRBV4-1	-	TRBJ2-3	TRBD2	TGCGCCAGCGCCCCACGGGGGGGCACAGATACGCAGTATTTT	CASAPRGGTDTQYF
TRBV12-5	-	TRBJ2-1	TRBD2	TGTGCTAGTGGCCAGAGACTAGCGGGGGTAGATGGTGAGCAGTTCTTC	CASGQRLAGVDGEQFF
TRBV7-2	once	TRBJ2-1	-	TGTGCCAGCAGCTCACTCACGCGGTTCTCCTACAATGAGCAGTTCTTC	CASSSLTRFSYNEQFF
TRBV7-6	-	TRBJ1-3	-	TGTGCCAGCAGCTCTAACAGGGACTTGAGCTCTGGAAACACCATATATTTT	CASSSNRDLSSGNTIYF